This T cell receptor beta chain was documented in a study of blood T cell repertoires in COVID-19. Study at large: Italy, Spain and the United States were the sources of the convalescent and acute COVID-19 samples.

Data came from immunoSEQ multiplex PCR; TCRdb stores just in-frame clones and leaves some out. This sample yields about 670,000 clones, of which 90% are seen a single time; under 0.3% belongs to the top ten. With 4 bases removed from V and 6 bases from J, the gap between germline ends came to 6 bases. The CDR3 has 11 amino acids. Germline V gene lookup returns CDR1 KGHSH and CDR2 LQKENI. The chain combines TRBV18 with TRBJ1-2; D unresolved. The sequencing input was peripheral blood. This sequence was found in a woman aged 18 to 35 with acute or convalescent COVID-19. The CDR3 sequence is CASSREDGYTF. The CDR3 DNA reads TGTGCCAGCTCACGCGAGGATGGCTACACCTTC.